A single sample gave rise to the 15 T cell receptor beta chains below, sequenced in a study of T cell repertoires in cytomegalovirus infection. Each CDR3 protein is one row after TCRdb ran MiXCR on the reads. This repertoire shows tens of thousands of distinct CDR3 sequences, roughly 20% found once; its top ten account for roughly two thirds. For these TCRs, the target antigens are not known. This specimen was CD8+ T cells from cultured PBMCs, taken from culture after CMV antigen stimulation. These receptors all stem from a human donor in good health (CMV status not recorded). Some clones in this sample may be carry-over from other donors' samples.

CDR3 sequence: CASSQESTEGGPEAFF. The CDR3 DNA follows: TGCGCCAGCAGCCAAGAAAGTACGGAAGGGGGGCCTGAAGCTTTCTTT. The gene calls are TRBV4-1 and TRBJ1-1; maybe TRBD1 (6 bases). Germline values: CDR1 MGHRA, CDR2 YSYEKL. The CDR3 covers 16 residues. V shed 0 bases and J shed 6 bases, with 17 bases lying between them.

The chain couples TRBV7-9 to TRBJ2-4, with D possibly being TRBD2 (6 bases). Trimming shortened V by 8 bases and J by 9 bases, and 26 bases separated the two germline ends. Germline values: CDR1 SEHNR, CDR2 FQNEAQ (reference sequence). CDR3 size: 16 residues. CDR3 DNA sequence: TGTGCCAGCCAACCCTCGGGGCTAGCGCGACGGGGCATTCAGTACTTC. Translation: CASQPSGLARRGIQYF.

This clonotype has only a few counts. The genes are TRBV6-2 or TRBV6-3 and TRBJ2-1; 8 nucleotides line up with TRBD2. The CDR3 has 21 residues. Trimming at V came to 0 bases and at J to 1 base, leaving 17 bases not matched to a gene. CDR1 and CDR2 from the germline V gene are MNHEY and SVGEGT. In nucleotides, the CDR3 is TGTGCCAGCAGTTACTCGGAGCTTAGTAGCGGGGCTAAACAATCCTACAATGAGCAGTTCTTC. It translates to CASSYSELSSGAKQSYNEQFF.

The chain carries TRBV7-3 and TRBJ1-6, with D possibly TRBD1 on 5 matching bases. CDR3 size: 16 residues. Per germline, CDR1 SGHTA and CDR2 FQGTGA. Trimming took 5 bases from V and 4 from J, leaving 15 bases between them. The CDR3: CASSPGARGYNSPLHF. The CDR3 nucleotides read TGTGCCAGCAGCCCCGGGGCGCGGGGTTATAATTCACCCCTCCACTTT. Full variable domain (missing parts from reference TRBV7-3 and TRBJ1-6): GAGVSQTPSNKVTEKGKYVELRCDPISGHTALYWYRQSLGQGPEFLIYFQGTGAADDSGLPNDRFFAVRPEGSVSTLKIQRTERGDSAVYLCASSPGARGYNSPLHFGNGTRLTVT.

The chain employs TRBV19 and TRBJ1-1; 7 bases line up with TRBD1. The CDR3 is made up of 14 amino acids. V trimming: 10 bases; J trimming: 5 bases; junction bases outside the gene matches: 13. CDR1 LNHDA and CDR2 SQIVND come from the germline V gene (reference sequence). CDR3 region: CATRQGGLRTEAFF. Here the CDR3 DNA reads TGTGCCACCCGCCAAGGGGGCTTAAGGACTGAAGCTTTCTTT.

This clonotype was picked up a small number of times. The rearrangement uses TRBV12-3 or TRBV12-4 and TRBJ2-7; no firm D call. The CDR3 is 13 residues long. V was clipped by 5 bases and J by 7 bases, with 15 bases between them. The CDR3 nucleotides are TGTGCCAGCAGTGACGGGCCGGGCGGTGAGCAGTACTTC. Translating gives CASSDGPGGEQYF.

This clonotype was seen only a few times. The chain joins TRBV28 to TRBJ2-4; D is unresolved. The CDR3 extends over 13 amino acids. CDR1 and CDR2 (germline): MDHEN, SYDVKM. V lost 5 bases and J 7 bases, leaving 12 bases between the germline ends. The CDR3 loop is CASSTNPWNIQYF. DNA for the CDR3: TGTGCCAGCAGTACTAACCCGTGGAACATTCAGTACTTC. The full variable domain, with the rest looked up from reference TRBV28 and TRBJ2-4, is DVKVTQSSRYLVKRTGEKVFLECVQDMDHENMFWYRQDPGLGLRLIYFSYDVKMKEKGDIPEGYSVSREKKERFSLILESASTNQTSMYLCASSTNPWNIQYFGAGTRLSVL.

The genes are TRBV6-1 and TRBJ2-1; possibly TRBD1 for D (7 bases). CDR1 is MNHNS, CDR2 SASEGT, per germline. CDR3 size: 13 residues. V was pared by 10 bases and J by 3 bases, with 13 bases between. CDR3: CATQGDFYNEQFF. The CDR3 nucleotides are TGTGCCACCCAGGGGGACTTCTACAATGAGCAGTTCTTC.

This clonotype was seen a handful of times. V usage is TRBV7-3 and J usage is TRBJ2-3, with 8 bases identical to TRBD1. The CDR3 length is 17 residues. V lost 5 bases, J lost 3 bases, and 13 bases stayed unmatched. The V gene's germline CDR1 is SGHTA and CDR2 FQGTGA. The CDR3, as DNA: TGTGCCAGCAGCCCCCCCCCCGGACAGGGAAAGACAGATACGCAGTATTTT. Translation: CASSPPPGQGKTDTQYF. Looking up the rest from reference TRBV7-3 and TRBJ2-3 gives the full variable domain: GAGVSQTPSNKVTEKGKYVELRCDPISGHTALYWYRQSLGQGPEFLIYFQGTGAADDSGLPNDRFFAVRPEGSVSTLKIQRTERGDSAVYLCASSPPPGQGKTDTQYFGPGTRLTVL.

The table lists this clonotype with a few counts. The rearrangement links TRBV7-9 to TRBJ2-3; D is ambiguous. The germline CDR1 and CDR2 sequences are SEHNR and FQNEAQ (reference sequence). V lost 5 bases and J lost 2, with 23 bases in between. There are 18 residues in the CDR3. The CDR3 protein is CASSTEIPSGEFTDTQYF. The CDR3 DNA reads TGTGCCAGCAGCACAGAAATCCCATCCGGAGAATTCACAGATACGCAGTATTTT.

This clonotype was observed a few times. The CDR3 coding sequence is TGTGCCAGCAGTTACTTAGGGGTTTCTCAGCCCCAGCATTTT. It specifies CASSYLGVSQPQHF. The chain carries TRBV6-2 or TRBV6-3 and TRBJ1-5; a possible D gene is TRBD1 (5 bases). The length of the CDR3 is 14 residues. CDR1 and CDR2 from the germline V gene are MNHEY and SVGEGT. V dropped 1 base and J dropped 6 bases, with 10 bases sitting between them.

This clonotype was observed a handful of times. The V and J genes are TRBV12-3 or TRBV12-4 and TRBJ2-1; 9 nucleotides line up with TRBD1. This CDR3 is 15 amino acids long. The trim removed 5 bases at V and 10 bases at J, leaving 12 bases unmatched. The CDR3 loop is CASSPPGQGWTEQFF. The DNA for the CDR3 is TGTGCCAGCAGTCCCCCGGGACAGGGATGGACGGAGCAGTTCTTC.

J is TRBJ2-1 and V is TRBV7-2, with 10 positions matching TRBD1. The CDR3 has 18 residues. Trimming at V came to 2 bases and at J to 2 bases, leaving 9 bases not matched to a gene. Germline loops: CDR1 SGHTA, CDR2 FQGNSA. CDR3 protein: CASSLREIGTGAYNEQFF. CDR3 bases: TGTGCCAGCAGCTTAAGGGAAATCGGGACAGGGGCCTACAATGAGCAGTTCTTC. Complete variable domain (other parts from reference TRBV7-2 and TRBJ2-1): GAGVSQSPSNKVTEKGKDVELRCDPISGHTALYWYRQSLGQGLEFLIYFQGNSAPDKSGLPSDRFSAERTGGSVSTLTIQRTQQEDSAVYLCASSLREIGTGAYNEQFFGPGTRLTVL.

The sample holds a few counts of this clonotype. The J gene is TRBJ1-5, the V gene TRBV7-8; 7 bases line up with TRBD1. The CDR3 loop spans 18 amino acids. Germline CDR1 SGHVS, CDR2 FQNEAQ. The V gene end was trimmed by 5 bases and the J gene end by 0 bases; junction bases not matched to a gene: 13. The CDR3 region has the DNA TGTGCCAGCAGCCCCTCAGGGGGGCTACTATATAGCAATCAGCCCCAGCATTTT. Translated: CASSPSGGLLYSNQPQHF.

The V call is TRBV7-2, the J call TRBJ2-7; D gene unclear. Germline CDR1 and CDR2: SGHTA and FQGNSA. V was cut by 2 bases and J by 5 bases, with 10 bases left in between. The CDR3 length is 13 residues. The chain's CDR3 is CASSLPIDDEQYF. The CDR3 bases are TGTGCCAGCAGCTTACCTATAGACGACGAGCAGTACTTC.